This T cell receptor beta chain came from a study of cytomegalovirus exposure and HLA in healthy donors. PCR employed 60 Vbeta and 13 Jbeta primers. Here immunoSEQ multiplex PCR was the method, and the copy in TCRdb shows in-frame clones only, minus some. The sample consists of more than 35,000 clones, around half of them appearing once. The CDR3 runs 14 residues. Germline V gene data show CDR1 as SGHNT and CDR2 as YYREEE (reference sequence). V was clipped by 5 bases and J by 2 bases; unmatched bases: 4. Only a few counts were recorded for this clone. Sequences were obtained from PBMCs. This sequence was found in a woman between 40 and 55 years old in good health and CMV-seropositive. V is TRBV5-4 and J is TRBJ2-5, with 9 positions matching TRBD2. CDR3 coding DNA: TGTGCCAGCAGTTTAGGACTAGCGCAAGAGACCCAGTACTTC. This sequence encodes CASSLGLAQETQYF.